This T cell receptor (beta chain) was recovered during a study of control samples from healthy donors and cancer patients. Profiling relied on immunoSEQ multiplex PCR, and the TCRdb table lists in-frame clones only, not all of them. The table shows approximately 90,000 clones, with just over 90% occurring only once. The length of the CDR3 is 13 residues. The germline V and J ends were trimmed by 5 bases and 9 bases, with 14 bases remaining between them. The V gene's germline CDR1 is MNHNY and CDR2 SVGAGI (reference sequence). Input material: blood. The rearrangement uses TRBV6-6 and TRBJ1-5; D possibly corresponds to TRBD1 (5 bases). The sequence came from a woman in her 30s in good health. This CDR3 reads CASSRTEGRPQHF. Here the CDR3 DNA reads TGTGCCAGCAGTCGGACGGAGGGGAGGCCCCAGCATTTT.